This TCR beta chain was obtained from a study of identical twins. TCRdb recomputed calls from the 5' RACE reads with MiXCR, one row per CDR3 protein. Of hundreds of thousands of distinct CDR3 sequences in the sample, less than 9% were seen once. Unmatched junction bases numbered 6, after V lost 3 bases and J lost 6 bases. This CDR3 is built from 14 residues. Germline CDR1 SGHAT, CDR2 FQNNGV. This clonotype was counted many times. This same sample was also taken into another study, of yellow fever vaccine responses in identical twins. Turning to that study: Twins' vaccine T cell response reportedly gave the appearance of partial convergence and partial personalization.

The sequence derives from a woman younger than 30 in good health. Sequencing used PBMCs. This rearrangement joins TRBV11-2 to TRBJ2-5; 8 nucleotides agree with TRBD1. CDR3 DNA: TGTGCCAGCAGCTTGGGACAGGATCTAAAGACCCAGTACTTC. It is translated as CASSLGQDLKTQYF.